This T cell receptor (beta chain) was sequenced during a study of shared clonotypes between healthy human individuals. In the study overall: CD4 naive and memory got three plates each, CD8 naive two, CD8 memory one.

This CDR3 has 18 amino acids. The V gene lost 0 bases and the J gene lost 5 bases, with 22 bases spanning the gap. Germline CDR1 is MGHRA and CDR2 is YSYEKL. Clones were read by immunoSEQ multiplex PCR, and TCRdb kept only the in-frame ones, dropping some. The sample holds around 2,000,000 clones; approximately 95% are singletons and the top ten take 0.13%. Study-level results: Generation probabilities were higher for clonotypes shared across all four sorted-subset donors than for unshared ones. Naive subsets, compared against memory subsets, generally had larger estimated richness values.

The authors divided CD4+ cells into CD45RA+ naive and CD45RA-negative memory subsets. As for this clone: The antigen remains unidentified.

This chain links TRBV4-1 with TRBJ1-2; TRBD1 is a possible D gene (5 bases). Sample: naive CD4+ T cells sorted from blood. Subset defined: CD45RA+ positively selected. The sequence was obtained from a man younger than 30 in good health. Written as DNA, the CDR3 is TGCGCCAGCAGCCAAGAGGGGCAGTTAGGTGGAAACCAATATGGCTACACCTTC. It encodes CASSQEGQLGGNQYGYTF.